This T cell receptor (beta chain) was profiled in a study of radiation and T cells in renal cell carcinoma. The sample's time point: blood 4 weeks post-SBRT, at nephrectomy. Treatment described: 15 Gy SBRT to primary tumor, nephrectomy 4 weeks later. Sequencing used immunoSEQ multiplex PCR; TCRdb keeps in-frame clones, though not all of them. The table lists approximately 80,000 clones, roughly nine tenths of them singletons. This CDR3 spans 15 amino acids. Germline V lookup: CDR1 GTSNPN, CDR2 SVGIG (reference sequence). The V gene lost 3 bases and the J gene lost 2 bases, with 16 bases spanning the gap.

The sequence was collected from a woman in her sixties or seventies with renal cell carcinoma. Sequencing was performed on blood, taken from a patient whose treatment included radiotherapy and nephrectomy. This chain joins TRBV30 and TRBJ1-2; tentatively, D is TRBD1 (6 bases). CDR3 DNA sequence: TGTGCCTGGAGGGTAGGGGGTACTAAGAACTATGGCTACACCTTC. Translating gives CAWRVGGTKNYGYTF.